This T cell receptor beta chain was recorded in a study of cytomegalovirus exposure and HLA in healthy donors. Findings and caveats of the study: Earlier analysis yielded a pattern in which most TCR beta V segments were productive about 90% or about 30% of the time.

The CDR3 has 14 residues. The germline V and J ends were trimmed by 2 bases and 9 bases, with 17 bases remaining between them. Germline V lookup: CDR1 MDHEN, CDR2 SYDVKM. Healthy bone marrow donors made up the donor group. There are a few counts of this clone. As yet, its antigen is unknown. Vbeta (60) and Jbeta (13) primers were used in the PCR. In the authors' workflow: Tens of millions of unique TCR beta chains, roughly 10 million shared, were counted in a later analysis. Profiled with immunoSEQ multiplex PCR; TCRdb holds only in-frame clones, not every one. The V and J calls and clone size come from that table; D and trimming were worked out from the DNA. There are roughly 200,000 clones in the sample; around 80% occur only once, and less than 2% lies in the top ten.

The receptor comes from a woman between 18 and 29 years old in good health and CMV-seronegative. The chain has TRBV28 and TRBJ2-7, with TRBD2 as a possible D gene (7 bases). The sequencing sample was made of PBMCs. This CDR3 is CASSLQGRGGGQYV. CDR3 nucleotides: TGTGCCAGCAGTTTACAGGGGAGAGGCGGGGGGCAGTACGTC.